These 27 T cell receptor beta chains were all obtained from the same sample, sequenced in a study of OX40 agonist ivuxolimab in advanced cancers. Measured with immunoSEQ multiplex PCR; TCRdb has only the in-frame clones, and not every one. The sample lists about 52,000 clones, 88% occurring once. Sample: CD4+ or CD8+ T cells sorted from blood, taken in a trial of the OX40 agonist ivuxolimab. These receptors were collected from an adult with an advanced solid tumor such as melanoma, head and neck, liver or kidney cancer.

With respect to this clone: The sample has other DNA sequences that encode this CDR3 too. The chain has TRBV13 and TRBJ2-7; weak D call: TRBD1 (5 bases). From germline, CDR1 is PRHDT and CDR2 FYEKMQ (reference sequence). V was cut by 5 bases and J by 3 bases, with 8 bases left in between. The CDR3 is made up of 12 amino acids. CDR3 nucleotide sequence: TGTGCCAGCAGCCAAGACAGCTACGAGCAGTACTTC. Residues: CASSQDSYEQYF.

The chain uses TRBV4-1 and TRBJ2-5, with 9 nucleotides matching TRBD2. Unmatched junction bases numbered 6, after V lost 0 bases and J lost 4 bases. There are 16 residues in the CDR3. In germline, CDR1 is MGHRA, CDR2 YSYEKL. In DNA, the CDR3 is TGCGCCAGCAGCCAAGATGTGGGTAGCGGGGGAGAGACCCAGTACTTC. Protein product: CASSQDVGSGGETQYF.

The chain employs TRBV19 and TRBJ1-6; D call uncertain. V shed 5 bases and J shed 8 bases, with 10 bases lying between them. CDR3 size: 13 residues. From germline, CDR1 is LNHDA and CDR2 SQIVND (reference sequence). In DNA form, the CDR3 reads TGTGCCAGTAGTCTAGGATTTGATTCACCCCTCCACTTT. Protein product: CASSLGFDSPLHF.

The rearrangement uses TRBV7-9 and TRBJ2-7, with 10 bases that match TRBD1. Trimming at V came to 5 bases and at J to 7 bases, leaving 11 bases not matched to a gene. CDR3 length equals 15 residues. Germline CDR1 SEHNR, CDR2 FQNEAQ (reference sequence). The CDR3 DNA is TGTGCCAGCAGCGCAGGGGACAGGGGCTCAGGTGAGCAGTACTTC. It is translated as CASSAGDRGSGEQYF.

The chain is built from TRBV11-2 and TRBJ1-1; D remains unclear. The CDR3 runs to 15 residues. The germline V gene encodes CDR1 SGHAT and CDR2 FQNNGV. V was shortened by 2 bases and J by 1 base, with 11 bases between the two germline ends. CDR3 protein: CASSLNPDRNTEAFF. CDR3 coding DNA: TGTGCCAGCAGCTTAAACCCGGACCGGAACACTGAAGCTTTCTTT.

The CDR3 spells CASSPREGRQNIQYF. Here the CDR3 DNA reads TGTGCCAGCTCACCACGGGAGGGGCGGCAAAACATTCAGTACTTC. This chain links TRBV18 with TRBJ2-4, with 7 positions matching TRBD2. V lost 1 base to trimming and J lost 5 bases; unmatched junction nucleotides: 5. The CDR3 is 15 amino acids. CDR1 and CDR2 (germline): KGHSH, LQKENI.

The chain's CDR3 is CASSLERQNPMNTEAFF. In nucleotides, the CDR3 is TGCGCCAGCAGCTTGGAACGGCAGAATCCTATGAACACTGAAGCTTTCTTT. The chain carries TRBV5-1 and TRBJ1-1; D not resolved. CDR1 and CDR2 from the germline V gene are SGHRS and YFSETQ. The CDR3 consists of 17 residues. Trimming took off 0 bases at V and 0 bases at J, with 15 bases between the two ends.

V is TRBV7-9 and J is TRBJ2-7, with D possibly being TRBD1 (5 bases). The CDR3 runs to 11 residues. With 5 bases removed from V and 3 bases from J, the gap between germline ends came to 5 bases. CDR1 and CDR2 from the germline V gene are SEHNR and FQNEAQ (reference sequence). The CDR3 DNA sequence: TGTGCCAGCAGCGACAGCTACGAGCAGTACTTC. It yields the protein CASSDSYEQYF.

This chain connects TRBV5-1 to TRBJ1-1, with D unresolved. Germline V lookup: CDR1 SGHRS, CDR2 YFSETQ. The CDR3 has 14 residues. V lost 4 bases, J lost 1 base, and 11 bases lay in between. Here the CDR3 DNA reads TGCGCCAGCAGCGACCGGGGAGGGAACACTGAAGCTTTCTTT. Encoded protein: CASSDRGGNTEAFF.

The chain has TRBV7-9 and TRBJ1-4; a weak D match, TRBD1 (6 bases). This CDR3 contains 16 residues. Germline V gene data show CDR1 as SEHNR and CDR2 as FQNEAQ (reference sequence). Trimming took 3 bases from V and 5 from J, leaving 16 bases between them. CDR3 loop: CASSFSGEAQNEKLFF. The CDR3 coding sequence is TGTGCCAGCAGCTTCTCAGGGGAGGCGCAGAATGAAAAACTGTTTTTT.

This rearrangement joins TRBV29-1 to TRBJ2-5; D remains unclear. Germline CDR1 and CDR2: SQVTM and ANQGSEA. Trimming took off 1 base at V and 2 bases at J, with 5 bases between the two ends. This CDR3 region has 12 residues. CDR3 nucleotide sequence: TGCAGCGTTGAAGGGCAGCAAGAGACCCAGTACTTC. This sequence encodes CSVEGQQETQYF.

This chain links TRBV9 with TRBJ2-1; 7 bases fit TRBD2. CDR1 SGDLS and CDR2 YYNGEE come from the germline V gene. V dropped 4 bases and J dropped 4; count of bases not matched to a gene: 8. CDR3 length: 15 amino acids. In nucleotides, the CDR3 is TGTGCCAGCAGCCCCCCGGGGGGACCTTACAATGAGCAGTTCTTC. Translation gives CASSPPGGPYNEQFF.

V is TRBV7-8 and J is TRBJ2-7; 11 bases fit TRBD1. This CDR3 is built from 14 residues. Germline CDR1 and CDR2: SGHVS and FQNEAQ. The ends lost 5 bases at V and 2 bases at J; junction bases unmatched: 2. The CDR3: CASSPGQGAYEQYF. The CDR3 nucleotides read TGTGCCAGCAGCCCGGGACAGGGGGCCTACGAGCAGTACTTC.

The gene calls are TRBV4-3 and TRBJ2-5; the match to TRBD1 covers 8 bases. There are 17 residues in the CDR3. V gave up 4 bases and J gave up 5 bases; unmatched junction bases: 15. Germline V gene sequence: CDR1 LGHNA, CDR2 YSLEER. CDR3: CASSLSGATGDGETQYF. The CDR3 DNA is TGCGCCAGCAGCCTAAGTGGGGCGACAGGGGACGGGGAGACCCAGTACTTC.

This clone was detected only a few times. The chain carries TRBV27 and TRBJ1-2; 8 nucleotides line up with TRBD1. V gave up 4 bases and J gave up 4 bases; unmatched junction bases: 5. Germline assignment: CDR1 MNHEY and CDR2 SMNVEV (reference sequence). The CDR3 length is 14 residues. Written as DNA, the CDR3 is TGTGCCAGCAGTTCGGGACAGGAACGCTATGGCTACACCTTC. The encoded protein is CASSSGQERYGYTF.

The table lists this clone with a count of one. The chain combines TRBV19 with TRBJ2-3; a possible D gene is TRBD2 (5 bases). CDR3 size: 11 residues. CDR1 LNHDA and CDR2 SQIVND come from the germline V gene (reference sequence). The germline V and J ends were trimmed by 3 bases and 8 bases, with 6 bases remaining between them. The CDR3 DNA reads as TGTGCCAGTAGTATTGAGGGTACGCAGTATTTT. It is translated as CASSIEGTQYF.

The chain recombines TRBV7-9 with TRBJ2-1; D is perhaps TRBD1 (6 bases). Looked up from germline, CDR1 is SEHNR and CDR2 is FQNEAQ (reference sequence). The CDR3 spans 16 residues. Trimming removed 3 bases at V and 6 bases at J, with 18 bases between. CDR3: CASSLGYRETPNEQFF. CDR3 bases: TGTGCCAGCAGCTTGGGTTACAGGGAGACTCCCAATGAGCAGTTCTTC.

This clone was detected a few times. The genes are TRBV4-3 and TRBJ1-5, with D unclear. Per the germline V gene, CDR1 is LGHNA and CDR2 is YSLEER. Trimming stripped 1 base from V and 2 bases from J, with 12 bases between. The CDR3 extends over 16 amino acids. CDR3 sequence reads: CASSQVSGSGNQPQHF. In DNA form, the CDR3 reads TGCGCCAGCAGCCAAGTATCCGGGAGCGGCAATCAGCCCCAGCATTTT.

The rearrangement joins TRBV12-5 to TRBJ1-1, with a weak D call TRBD1 (6 bases). Trimming shortened V by 5 bases and J by 0 bases, and 22 bases separated the two germline ends. Germline CDR1 reads LGHNT; CDR2 reads FRNRAP. This CDR3 is 18 amino acids long. CDR3 region: CASGQQGSGLFMNTEAFF. CDR3 bases: TGTGCTAGTGGTCAACAGGGCTCCGGACTCTTCATGAACACTGAAGCTTTCTTT.

This chain uses TRBV1 with TRBJ2-3; the table's TRBD2 call for D was not verified on the DNA. TRBV1 is a documented pseudogene. This CDR3 has 16 residues. CDR3 DNA sequence: TGCACCAGCAGCCGCCGATGGGACTTTTACACAGATACGCAGTATTTT. Protein product: CTSSRRWDFYTDTQYF.

This chain connects TRBV19 to TRBJ1-1, with D possibly matching TRBD1 (5 bases). Germline values: CDR1 LNHDA, CDR2 SQIVND (reference sequence). This CDR3 comprises 13 residues. Trimming cost V 5 bases and J 4 bases, with 11 bases left between them. The CDR3 nucleotides read TGTGCCAGTAGTGCAACAGGTTTCACTGAAGCTTTCTTT. Translating it yields CASSATGFTEAFF.

Only a few counts were recorded for this clone. This chain joins TRBV6-5 and TRBJ2-5, with D tentatively TRBD1 or TRBD2 (5 bases each). V shed 1 base and J shed 4 bases, with 10 bases lying between them. CDR3 size: 14 residues. CDR1 and CDR2 (germline): MNHEY, SVGAGI. The CDR3 sequence: CASSYWGIGETQYF. Here the CDR3 DNA reads TGTGCCAGCAGTTACTGGGGGATTGGAGAGACCCAGTACTTC.

The J gene is TRBJ2-5, the V gene TRBV13; TRBD1 or TRBD2 may be the D gene (5 bases each). CDR3 size: 15 residues. V shed 4 bases and J shed 4 bases, with 16 bases lying between them. The germline V gene encodes CDR1 PRHDT and CDR2 FYEKMQ (reference sequence). The CDR3 reads CASSSSPRDGETQYF. The CDR3 DNA sequence: TGTGCCAGCAGCTCGAGCCCCAGGGACGGAGAGACCCAGTACTTC.

This clone is large by share. The chain links TRBV2 to TRBJ2-7; no clear D gene. Germline V gives CDR1 SNHLY, CDR2 FYNNEI. V was trimmed by 6 bases and J by 4 bases, leaving 19 bases between them. CDR3 length: 15 amino acids. DNA of the CDR3: TGTGCCAGCAGGGGCCTGACAAGCCTCTCGTACGAGCAGTACTTC. This gives the protein CASRGLTSLSYEQYF.

This clone is medium-sized (0.01 to 0.1%) in the sample. The genes are TRBV2 and TRBJ2-1; the D gene is possibly TRBD2 (5 bases). The CDR3 totals 14 residues. Germline V gene lookup returns CDR1 SNHLY and CDR2 FYNNEI. V was trimmed by 2 bases and J by 8 bases, leaving 13 bases between them. CDR3 protein: CASSERGGSDEQFF. As DNA, the CDR3 is TGTGCCAGCAGTGAAAGAGGAGGTAGCGATGAGCAGTTCTTC.

The V and J genes are TRBV19 and TRBJ2-1; D perhaps matches TRBD2 (5 bases). Trimming removed 5 bases from V and 15 bases from J, with 11 bases in between. CDR1 is LNHDA, CDR2 SQIVND, per germline (reference sequence). The CDR3 consists of 10 residues. DNA for the CDR3: TGTGCCAGTAGTGAGGGAGATCTGTTCTTC. As protein: CASSEGDLFF.

The V gene is TRBV5-6, the J gene TRBJ1-4, with a weak D call TRBD1 (6 bases). The CDR3 covers 13 residues. Per germline, CDR1 SGHDT and CDR2 YYEEEE. V lost 5 bases and J 5 bases, leaving 10 bases between the germline ends. For the CDR3, the DNA is TGTGCCAGCAGGAGAGGGACAAATGAAAAACTGTTTTTT. Encoded protein: CASRRGTNEKLFF.